This T cell receptor beta chain emerged from a study of T cell responses to AZD1222 COVID-19 vaccine. Findings of the study overall: White British donors predominated, females outnumbered males, and clonal diversity was possibly underestimated.

The protocol was immunoSEQ multiplex PCR, while the TCRdb copy is restricted to in-frame clones and leaves out a portion. Of about 120,000 clones listed, approximately 85% are singletons. Concerning this clone: Its antigen is undetermined.

The TCR sequence derives from an adult in good health. The starting material was peripheral blood, obtained on day 0 of MenACWY control vaccination.

The CDR3 DNA is TGTGCCAGCTCACCCGCGCCCCAAGAGACCCAGTACTTC. Its translation: CASSPAPQETQYF. V usage is TRBV18 and J usage is TRBJ2-5, with D uncertain. The V gene's germline CDR1 is KGHSH and CDR2 LQKENI. The CDR3 length is 13 residues. The V end was cut by 3 bases, the J end by 1 base, with 6 bases between.